The 11 T cell receptor beta chains below were found in one sample sequenced in a study of T cell changes during pregnancy in multiple sclerosis. Here immunoSEQ multiplex PCR was the method, and the copy in TCRdb shows in-frame clones only, minus some. The table lists roughly 41,000 clones, around nine tenths of them singletons, with 6% to 7% in the top ten. The specimen was CD8+ T cells from peripheral blood mononuclear cells, collected in the third trimester of pregnancy. The source of these receptors is a female donor with multiple sclerosis, enrolled in a pregnancy study.

This chain joins TRBV11-2 and TRBJ2-2; perhaps TRBD2 as D (5 bases). This CDR3 has 14 amino acids. V was clipped by 5 bases and J by 1 base, with 8 bases between them. The germline V gene encodes CDR1 SGHAT and CDR2 FQNNGV. The CDR3 DNA is TGTGCCAGCAGCCAGGACTTGAACACCGGGGAGCTGTTTTTT. It codes for CASSQDLNTGELFF.

This chain's CDR3 is CAWKGTDHTGELFF. CDR3 nucleotide sequence: TGTGCCTGGAAAGGGACAGATCATACCGGGGAGCTGTTTTTT. The chain is built from TRBV30 and TRBJ2-2, with 7 bases lining up with TRBD1. V shed 4 bases, J shed 5 bases, and the junction held 7 bases outside the gene matches. The germline V gene encodes CDR1 GTSNPN and CDR2 SVGIG (reference sequence). This CDR3 spans 14 amino acids.

V gene TRBV5-1 combines with J gene TRBJ2-1; 9 nucleotides agree with TRBD1. The V and J ends lost 5 bases and 1 base, in that order; junction bases with no gene match: 7. Germline V gene data show CDR1 as SGHRS and CDR2 as YFSETQ. The CDR3 spans 16 residues. Here the CDR3 DNA reads TGCGCCAGCAGGGAAACCGGGACAGGGTCCTACAATGAGCAGTTCTTC. It yields the protein CASRETGTGSYNEQFF.

V is TRBV15 and J is TRBJ1-1; D not certain. Germline CDR1 and CDR2: LNHNV and YYDKDF (reference sequence). CDR3 length: 14 amino acids. With 8 bases removed from V and 5 bases from J, the gap between germline ends came to 18 bases. The CDR3 sequence: CATSEGRGVTEAFF. The CDR3 DNA follows: TGTGCCACCTCGGAGGGAAGAGGAGTTACTGAAGCTTTCTTT. Drawing the rest from reference TRBV15 and TRBJ1-1, the complete variable domain is DAMVIQNPRYQVTQFGKPVTLSCSQTLNHNVMYWYQQKSSQAPKLLFHYYDKDFNNEADTPDNFQSRRPNTSFCFLDIRSPGLGDTAMYLCATSEGRGVTEAFFGQGTRLTVV.

This chain links TRBV14 with TRBJ2-7; no firm D call. The CDR3 covers 15 residues. CDR1 SGHDN and CDR2 FVKESK come from the germline V gene. Trimming stripped 1 base from V and 2 bases from J, with 12 bases between. The CDR3 bases are TGTGCCAGCAGCCAAGGGCCCTCGTTCGCCTACGAGCAGTACTTC. Protein sequence: CASSQGPSFAYEQYF.

The rearrangement uses TRBV7-3 and TRBJ2-3, with 12 nucleotides matching TRBD1. This CDR3 spans 15 amino acids. V was clipped by 4 bases and J by 6 bases; unmatched bases: 5. CDR1 is SGHTA and CDR2 is FQGTGA in the germline V gene. The CDR3 here is CASSSTGTGGDTQYF. The CDR3 coding sequence is TGTGCCAGCAGCTCAACCGGGACAGGGGGCGATACGCAGTATTTT.

This clone showed up just once. V is TRBV9 and J is TRBJ2-3; a weak D match, TRBD2 (5 bases). The CDR3 extends over 15 amino acids. With 4 bases removed from V and 2 bases from J, the gap between germline ends came to 14 bases. Germline CDR1 is SGDLS and CDR2 is YYNGEE. CDR3 protein: CASSLHGVPTDTQYF. In nucleotides, the CDR3 is TGTGCCAGCAGCTTACACGGGGTCCCCACAGATACGCAGTATTTT.

The chain employs TRBV10-2 and TRBJ2-3, with 7 bases identical to TRBD2. The V and J ends lost 8 bases and 8 bases, in that order; junction bases with no gene match: 4. Germline assignment: CDR1 WSHSY and CDR2 SAAADI. The CDR3 covers 11 residues. In DNA, the CDR3 is TGCGCCAGCGTGGGGGGGATTACGCAGTATTTT. As protein: CASVGGITQYF.

The CDR3 reads CASSFSGSDPTDTQYF. As DNA, the CDR3 is TGTGCCAGCAGCTTTAGCGGGAGTGATCCCACAGATACGCAGTATTTT. The chain recombines TRBV7-9 with TRBJ2-3; TRBD2 matches at 9 bases. The germline CDR1 and CDR2 sequences are SEHNR and FQNEAQ (reference sequence). V was clipped by 3 bases and J by 2 bases; unmatched bases: 6. The length of the CDR3 is 16 residues.

The V gene is TRBV11-2, the J gene TRBJ1-1; no clear D gene. The V end lost 3 bases, the J end lost 7 bases, and 6 bases lay between the germline ends. CDR1 and CDR2 from the germline V gene are SGHAT and FQNNGV. The CDR3 is 11 amino acids. The CDR3 sequence: CASSFSIEAFF. The CDR3 DNA reads TGTGCCAGCAGCTTTAGCATTGAAGCTTTCTTT.

The chain links TRBV6-5 to TRBJ2-7; no clear D. The V gene lost 4 bases and the J gene lost 6 bases, with 19 bases spanning the gap. The CDR3 has 15 amino acids. From germline, CDR1 is MNHEY and CDR2 SVGAGI. This CDR3 reads CASSSGPWISGEQYF. CDR3 bases: TGTGCCAGCAGTTCTGGGCCTTGGATCTCCGGCGAGCAGTACTTC.